This T cell receptor beta chain is drawn from a study of vaccination and CD4 T cells after COVID-19. At the level of the study: Convalescent cases consisted of six males and four females, of whom two were Hispanic.

Treatment here: approximately nine-day PBMC culture with coronavirus spike peptide pools or control peptides (ViraFEST assay). First, ViraFEST expanded antigen-specific T cells with peptide pools, and next it sequenced the TCRs. Germline assignment: CDR1 DFQATT and CDR2 SNEGSKA (reference sequence). Trimming removed 4 bases at V and 9 bases at J, with 16 bases between. The CDR3 length is 13 residues. In its sample, this clonotype was seen a few times. Its target is not known. The Oncomine TCR Beta short-read assay sequenced DNA from cultured CD4+ T cells. After culture, CD4+ T cells served as the source for genomic DNA extraction. In TCRdb, the PCR reads were re-called with MiXCR into one record per CDR3 protein. The sample consists of fewer than 25,000 distinct CDR3 sequences, around 49% of them appearing once.

The chain recombines TRBV20-1 with TRBJ1-5, with D maybe TRBD1 (5 bases). The TCR sequence derives from a human donor who had recovered from COVID-19. The specimen was CD4+ T cells from blood, cultured in vitro. CDR3 loop: CSATQGGDRPQHF. DNA of the CDR3: TGCAGTGCTACGCAGGGTGGGGATCGGCCCCAGCATTTT.